Each of the 19 T cell receptor beta chains below was sequenced from the same sample in a study of T cell changes during pregnancy in multiple sclerosis. TCRdb's table, derived via immunoSEQ multiplex PCR, lists solely in-frame clones and lacks some. Here the sample spans over 65,000 clones, about 89% being singletons. The sample here was peripheral blood, taken in the first trimester of pregnancy. These receptors all come from a female donor with multiple sclerosis, enrolled in a pregnancy study.

This chain links TRBV6-1 with TRBJ2-7; 7 bases fit TRBD2. Germline V gives CDR1 MNHNS, CDR2 SASEGT. This CDR3 region has 14 residues. J was trimmed by 6 bases and V by 1 base; bases with no gene match: 6. The CDR3 coding sequence is TGTGCCAGCAGTGAAGTGGAAGGGGAGGGCGAGCAGTACTTC. Its protein is CASSEVEGEGEQYF.

The J gene is TRBJ1-4, the V gene TRBV15; 7 bases agree with TRBD1. Trimming removed 0 bases from V and 3 bases from J; junction bases left unmatched: 4. The CDR3 totals 16 residues. Germline V gives CDR1 LNHNV, CDR2 YYDKDF (reference sequence). The chain's CDR3 is CATSRDRQGANEKLFF. CDR3 in DNA: TGTGCCACCAGCAGAGATCGGCAGGGGGCTAATGAAAAACTGTTTTTT.

The J gene is TRBJ2-7, the V gene TRBV5-1, with D possibly TRBD1 on 6 matching bases. The CDR3 runs to 13 residues. V lost 4 bases and J 5 bases, leaving 13 bases between the germline ends. Germline V gene lookup returns CDR1 SGHRS and CDR2 YFSETQ. Written as DNA, the CDR3 is TGCGCCAGCAGCCGGACAGACCTTAACGAGCAGTACTTC. Amino acids: CASSRTDLNEQYF.

The chain joins TRBV4-1 to TRBJ2-2, with D possibly being TRBD2 (5 bases). Germline V CDR1 and CDR2: MGHRA, YSYEKL. The CDR3 length is 17 residues. Trimming pared 0 bases from V and 0 bases from J, leaving 11 bases between. The CDR3 is CASSQDRRRPNTGELFF. The CDR3 coding sequence is TGCGCCAGCAGCCAAGATAGGAGGCGGCCGAACACCGGGGAGCTGTTTTTT.

J is TRBJ1-1 and V is TRBV5-4, with D unresolved. The germline V and J ends were trimmed by 4 bases and 1 base, with 14 bases remaining between them. Germline V gene data show CDR1 as SGHNT and CDR2 as YYREEE (reference sequence). The CDR3 spans 15 residues. CDR3 residues: CASSLYRVKNTEAFF. CDR3 nucleotides: TGTGCCAGCAGCCTGTACAGAGTAAAGAACACTGAAGCTTTCTTT.

The rearrangement links TRBV28 to TRBJ1-1; no clear D gene. CDR1 MDHEN and CDR2 SYDVKM come from the germline V gene. Trimming left V 1 base short and J 1 base short, with 4 bases between. The CDR3 sequence is 13 residues long. The DNA for the CDR3 is TGTGCCAGCAGTTTATTATCGAACACTGAAGCTTTCTTT. This sequence encodes CASSLLSNTEAFF.

This rearrangement joins TRBV15 to TRBJ2-3, with 10 bases aligning to TRBD2. The CDR3 spans 14 residues. Trimming removed 9 bases from V and 2 bases from J; junction bases left unmatched: 5. Germline V CDR1 and CDR2: LNHNV, YYDKDF (reference sequence). The CDR3 DNA sequence: TGTGCCACTAAAACTAGCGGGATCACAGATACGCAGTATTTT. It specifies CATKTSGITDTQYF.

The CDR3 sequence: CASSRLALGQGYEAFF. The CDR3 bases are TGTGCCAGCAGTAGATTAGCCCTGGGACAGGGATATGAAGCTTTCTTT. The J gene is TRBJ1-1, the V gene TRBV25-1, with 9 bases lining up with TRBD1. V shed 5 bases, J shed 7 bases, and the junction held 14 bases outside the gene matches. The CDR3 has 16 amino acids. CDR1 MGHDK and CDR2 SYGVNS come from the germline V gene. The full variable domain, its missing parts supplied by reference TRBV25-1 and TRBJ1-1, is EADIYQTPRYLVIGTGKKITLECSQTMGHDKMYWYQQDPGMELHLIHYSYGVNSTEKGDLSSESTVSRIRTEHFPLTLESARPSHTSQYLCASSRLALGQGYEAFFGQGTRLTVV.

This clone was picked up one time. V usage is TRBV7-6 and J usage is TRBJ2-1, with unresolved D. The CDR3 contains 11 residues. Deletions cut 4 bases from V and 9 bases from J, with 7 bases between. Germline CDR1 reads SGHVS; CDR2 reads FNYEAQ. CDR3 DNA: TGTGCCAGCAGCTACGGTGTTGAGCAGTTCTTC. It yields the protein CASSYGVEQFF.

The chain joins TRBV19 to TRBJ2-1, with D perhaps TRBD2 (7 bases). CDR1 is LNHDA, CDR2 SQIVND, per germline (reference sequence). V lost 3 bases to trimming and J lost 8 bases, with 14 bases between them. This CDR3 is 14 amino acids long. CDR3 nucleotides: TGTGCCAGTAGTATGAGGCAGGGGAGGGATGAGCAGTTCTTC. It translates to CASSMRQGRDEQFF.

The rearrangement joins TRBV5-6 to TRBJ1-2; D gene ambiguous. Trimming left V 6 bases short and J 8 bases short, with 23 bases between. The CDR3 loop spans 15 amino acids. CDR1 is SGHDT and CDR2 is YYEEEE in the germline V gene. The CDR3 DNA follows: TGTGCCAGCACCTATCTCGGTTGGAGGGTCGGCGGCTACACCTTC. It yields the protein CASTYLGWRVGGYTF. Combining the CDR3 with reference TRBV5-6 and TRBJ1-2 gives the whole variable domain DAGVTQSPTHLIKTRGQQVTLRCSPKSGHDTVSWYQQALGQGPQFIFQYYEEEERQRGNFPDRFSGHQFPNYSSELNVNALLLGDSALYLCASTYLGWRVGGYTFGSGTRLTVV.

The V and J genes are TRBV9 and TRBJ2-7; 10 positions match TRBD1. V shed 0 bases and J 4 bases; nucleotides not matched to a gene: 10. The CDR3 covers 17 residues. Germline lookup yields CDR1 SGDLS and CDR2 YYNGEE. CDR3 nucleotides: TGTGCCAGCAGCGTAGCCCCAACGGGACAGGGGATTTACGAGCAGTACTTC. Translated, it gives CASSVAPTGQGIYEQYF.

The V and J genes are TRBV29-1 and TRBJ2-2, with no clear D. V lost 4 bases, J lost 1 base, and 10 bases lay in between. The CDR3 covers 14 residues. Germline loops: CDR1 SQVTM, CDR2 ANQGSEA. CDR3 loop: CSVGQTGNTGELFF. For the CDR3, the DNA is TGCAGCGTTGGTCAGACGGGGAACACCGGGGAGCTGTTTTTT.

The V call is TRBV7-8, the J call TRBJ2-5, with D hard to call. V dropped 0 bases and J dropped 9 bases, with 17 bases sitting between them. Germline CDR1 and CDR2: SGHVS and FQNEAQ. The CDR3 loop spans 15 amino acids. CDR3 loop: CASSLAEGPVEAQYF. As DNA, the CDR3 is TGTGCCAGCAGCTTAGCGGAAGGCCCCGTTGAGGCCCAGTACTTC. Together with reference TRBV7-8 and TRBJ2-5, the CDR3 gives the full variable domain: GAGVSQSPRYKVAKRGQDVALRCDPISGHVSLFWYQQALGQGPEFLTYFQNEAQLDKSGLPSDRFFAERPEGSVSTLKIQRTQQEDSAVYLCASSLAEGPVEAQYFGPGTRLLVL.

The chain links TRBV11-2 to TRBJ2-7; 11 bases line up with TRBD2. The germline gives CDR1 SGHAT, CDR2 FQNNGV. This CDR3 is 14 amino acids long. V dropped 3 bases and J dropped 4; count of bases not matched to a gene: 2. The DNA of the CDR3 is TGTGCCAGCAGCTTGACTAGCGGGGTTTACGAGCAGTACTTC. Its translation is CASSLTSGVYEQYF.

CDR3 nucleotide sequence: TGTGCCAGCAGCCCCCGACTAGCGGGAGGGGATACGCAGTATTTT. Protein: CASSPRLAGGDTQYF. The genes are TRBV7-8 and TRBJ2-3; 14 bases map to TRBD2. The CDR3 loop spans 15 amino acids. Trimming took 5 bases from V and 6 from J; bases not matched to a gene: 4. Looked up from germline, CDR1 is SGHVS and CDR2 is FQNEAQ. The full variable domain, completed using reference TRBV7-8 and TRBJ2-3, is GAGVSQSPRYKVAKRGQDVALRCDPISGHVSLFWYQQALGQGPEFLTYFQNEAQLDKSGLPSDRFFAERPEGSVSTLKIQRTQQEDSAVYLCASSPRLAGGDTQYFGPGTRLTVL.

CDR3 sequence (DNA): TGTGCCAGCAGTTTATCTATACTTTGGCGGGAGTCGCGATACAATGAGCAGTTCTTC. It yields the protein CASSLSILWRESRYNEQFF. The genes are TRBV27 and TRBJ2-1; the match to TRBD2 covers 7 bases. Trimming cost V 0 bases and J 4 bases; bases outside gene matches: 15. Per the germline V gene, CDR1 is MNHEY and CDR2 is SMNVEV (reference sequence). The CDR3 is 19 residues long.

This sequence joins TRBV7-2 and TRBJ1-1, with 8 positions matching TRBD1. After removal of 5 bases from V and 2 bases from J, the junction contained 4 bases not matched to a gene. The CDR3 sequence is 14 residues long. Germline loops: CDR1 SGHTA, CDR2 FQGNSA. The CDR3 coding sequence is TGTGCCAGCAGCCAACAGGGGGATAACACTGAAGCTTTCTTT. This gives the protein CASSQQGDNTEAFF.

This chain uses TRBV4-1 with TRBJ1-2; unclear D gene. V shed 0 bases and J shed 8 bases, with 25 bases lying between them. Germline CDR1 and CDR2: MGHRA and YSYEKL. The CDR3 sequence is 18 residues long. The CDR3 DNA reads as TGCGCCAGCAGCCAAGAGTCGGGCAGAGCGGAGAGGACGGGGGGCTACACCTTC. Its translation is CASSQESGRAERTGGYTF.